This T cell receptor beta chain was sequenced during a study of blood T cell repertoires in COVID-19 (TCRdb year 2020). Context from the whole study: Samples covering the acute and convalescent phases of COVID-19 were provided by collaborators in the United States, Italy and Spain. Where available, HLA class I and class II types were obtained from metadata supplied by the sample provider rather than from assay-based typing. The samples were drawn from two sources: the first 160 participants of the ongoing ImmuneRACE study, and 1,254 subjects contributed by 6 global collaborators. The material from the prospective study consisted of cDNA or gDNA derived from T cells, B-cell-depleted T cells, or PBMCs. Sample metadata almost always included a de-identified subject ID, COVID-19 status, age in years and sex. The dataset comprised deeply sampled blood TCRbeta repertoires from subjects exposed to, actively infected with, or recovered from COVID-19. The repertoires were released in a freely available public database intended as a resource for research on the immune response to SARS-CoV-2. Broad study findings and their caveats: The quantity of clinical and demographic metadata differed by source and by participant and was supplied without curation.

TCRbeta CDR3 regions were amplified from genomic DNA using the immunoSEQ Assay, a bias-controlled multiplex PCR. In the source study's methods: Within the assay, amplification of reference gene primers was used to estimate how many nucleated cells each sample contained. To quantify the absolute abundance of each unique TCRbeta CDR3 rearrangement, sequence reads were collapsed and filtered. Productive Simpson clonality was computed per sample as the square root of Simpson's diversity index over productive rearrangements. TCRdb retrieved this table from immuneACCESS and kept in-frame rearrangements only. Not all clones are present; in checked studies, unresolved V genes account for under half, and no reason is known for the remainder. The DNA was the basis for D and trimming; V, J and clone size are from that table. The sample includes fewer than 75,000 clones, with over 80% observed a single time. The ten largest clones add up to around 7.9% of the sample.

CDR1 and CDR2, per the germline V gene, are SQVTM and ANQGSEA. Taken from cysteine to phenylalanine, the CDR3 has 14 residues. CDR3 DNA is the only sequence kept; it has 42 bases, read in frame from the first base. Here V drops 3 bases and J drops 4 bases, and the junction holds 5 bases not matched to any gene. Remarks on this clone: No cognate antigen has been identified for it. Base qualities are not at hand, and no much larger clone is one base apart.

Whole blood was collected in K2EDTA tubes by collaborating institutions according to the institutions' own protocols. For TCRbeta analysis, collaborators shipped samples as frozen whole blood, isolated PBMCs, or DNA extracted from either of those sample types. The chain links TRBV29-1 with TRBJ2-3, with 9 bases in between that match TRBD1. The source material was peripheral blood. This clonotype originated in a man aged 50-59 years with active COVID-19. The CDR3 loop reads CSVDRDRVSDTQYF. The DNA is as follows: TGCAGCGTTGACCGGGACAGGGTGTCAGATACGCAGTATTTT.